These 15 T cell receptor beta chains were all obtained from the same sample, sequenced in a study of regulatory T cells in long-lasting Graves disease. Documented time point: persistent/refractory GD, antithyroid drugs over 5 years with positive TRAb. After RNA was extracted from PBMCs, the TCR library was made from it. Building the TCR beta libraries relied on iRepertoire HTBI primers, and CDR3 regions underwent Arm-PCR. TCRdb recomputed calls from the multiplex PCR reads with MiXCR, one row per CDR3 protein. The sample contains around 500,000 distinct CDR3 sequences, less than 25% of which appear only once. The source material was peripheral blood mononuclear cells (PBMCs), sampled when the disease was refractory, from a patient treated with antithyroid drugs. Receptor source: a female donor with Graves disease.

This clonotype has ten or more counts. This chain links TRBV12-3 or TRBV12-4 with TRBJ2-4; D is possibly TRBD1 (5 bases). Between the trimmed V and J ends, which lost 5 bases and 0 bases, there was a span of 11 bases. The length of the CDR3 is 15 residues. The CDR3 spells CASSPGILAKNIQYF. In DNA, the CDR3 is TGTGCCAGCAGTCCAGGGATACTAGCCAAAAACATTCAGTACTTC.

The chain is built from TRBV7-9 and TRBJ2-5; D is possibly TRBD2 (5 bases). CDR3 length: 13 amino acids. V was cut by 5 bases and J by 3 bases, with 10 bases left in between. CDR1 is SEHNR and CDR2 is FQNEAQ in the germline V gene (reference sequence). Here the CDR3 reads CASSPDFEETQYF. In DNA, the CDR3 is TGTGCCAGCAGCCCGGACTTTGAAGAGACCCAGTACTTC.

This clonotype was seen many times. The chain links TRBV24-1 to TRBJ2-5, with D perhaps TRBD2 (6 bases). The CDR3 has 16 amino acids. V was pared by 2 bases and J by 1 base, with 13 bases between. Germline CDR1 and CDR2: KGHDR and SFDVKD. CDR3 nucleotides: TGTGCCACCAGTGATTCGGTTGCTAGCGCCCAAGAGACCCAGTACTTC. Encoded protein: CATSDSVASAQETQYF.

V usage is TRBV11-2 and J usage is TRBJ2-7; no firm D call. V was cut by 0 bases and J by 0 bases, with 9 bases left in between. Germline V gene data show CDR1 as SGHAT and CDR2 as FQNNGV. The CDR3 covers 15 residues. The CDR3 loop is CASSLDGVSSYEQYF. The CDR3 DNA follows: TGTGCCAGCAGCTTAGACGGAGTAAGCTCCTACGAGCAGTACTTC. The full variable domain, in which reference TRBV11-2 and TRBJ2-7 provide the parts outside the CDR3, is EAGVAQSPRYKIIEKRQSVAFWCNPISGHATLYWYQQILGQGPKLLIQFQNNGVVDDSQLPKDRFSAERLKGVDSTLKIQPAKLEDSAVYLCASSLDGVSSYEQYFGPGTRLTVT.

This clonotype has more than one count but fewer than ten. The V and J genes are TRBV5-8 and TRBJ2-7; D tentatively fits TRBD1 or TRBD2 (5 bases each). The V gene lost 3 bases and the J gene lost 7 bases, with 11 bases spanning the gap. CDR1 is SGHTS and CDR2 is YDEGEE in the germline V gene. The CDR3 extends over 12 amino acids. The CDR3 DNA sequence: TGTGCCAGCAGCTACGGGACGTTAGAGCAGTACTTC. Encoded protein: CASSYGTLEQYF. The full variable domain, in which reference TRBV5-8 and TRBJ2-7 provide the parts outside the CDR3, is EAGVTQSPTHLIKTRGQQATLRCSPISGHTSVYWYQQALGLGLQFLLWYDEGEERNRGNFPPRFSGRQFPNYSSELNVNALELEDSALYLCASSYGTLEQYFGPGTRLTVT.

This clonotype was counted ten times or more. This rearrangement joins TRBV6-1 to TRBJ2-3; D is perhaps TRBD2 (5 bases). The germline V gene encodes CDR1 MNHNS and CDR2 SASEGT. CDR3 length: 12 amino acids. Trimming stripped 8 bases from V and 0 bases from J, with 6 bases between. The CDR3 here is CASRESTDTQYF. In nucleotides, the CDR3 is TGTGCCAGCCGGGAAAGCACAGATACGCAGTATTTT.

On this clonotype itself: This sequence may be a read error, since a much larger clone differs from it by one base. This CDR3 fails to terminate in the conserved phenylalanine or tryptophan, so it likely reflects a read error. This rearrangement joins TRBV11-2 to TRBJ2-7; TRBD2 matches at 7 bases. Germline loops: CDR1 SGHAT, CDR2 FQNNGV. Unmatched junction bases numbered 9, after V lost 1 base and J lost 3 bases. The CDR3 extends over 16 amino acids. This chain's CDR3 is CASSLGVGGTLYEQYS. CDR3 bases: TGTGCCAGCAGCTTAGGAGTGGGGGGGACTCTCTACGAGCAGTACTCC.

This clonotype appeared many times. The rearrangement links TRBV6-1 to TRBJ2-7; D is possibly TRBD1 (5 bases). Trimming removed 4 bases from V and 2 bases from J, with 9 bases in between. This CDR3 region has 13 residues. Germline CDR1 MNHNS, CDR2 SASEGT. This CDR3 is CASSAGATYEQYF. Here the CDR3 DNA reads TGTGCCAGCAGTGCTGGGGCCACCTACGAGCAGTACTTC.

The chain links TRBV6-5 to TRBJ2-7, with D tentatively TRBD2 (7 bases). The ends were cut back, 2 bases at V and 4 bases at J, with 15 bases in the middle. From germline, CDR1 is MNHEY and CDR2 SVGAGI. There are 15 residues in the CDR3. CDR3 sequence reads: CASSYGGGLGYEQYF. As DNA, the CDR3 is TGTGCCAGCAGTTACGGGGGGGGGCTCGGGTACGAGCAGTACTTC.

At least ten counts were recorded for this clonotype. The CDR3 DNA is TGTGCCAGCAGCAAGGGGGACAGTCGATATCAGCCCCAGCATTTT. Protein: CASSKGDSRYQPQHF. The chain has TRBV2 and TRBJ1-5, with 7 bases that match TRBD1. This CDR3 region has 15 residues. The V and J ends lost 6 bases and 5 bases, in that order; junction bases with no gene match: 10. Germline V CDR1 and CDR2: SNHLY, FYNNEI.

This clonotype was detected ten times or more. CDR3 nucleotides: TGTGCCAGCAGCTTAGACGGCCAGGTTTTTTTCGGGGAGCTGTTTTTT. It is translated as CASSLDGQVFFGELFF. This chain connects TRBV7-2 to TRBJ2-2; no firm D call. V was cut by 1 base and J by 7 bases, with 16 bases left in between. The CDR3 runs 16 residues. CDR1 is SGHTA and CDR2 is FQGNSA in the germline V gene.

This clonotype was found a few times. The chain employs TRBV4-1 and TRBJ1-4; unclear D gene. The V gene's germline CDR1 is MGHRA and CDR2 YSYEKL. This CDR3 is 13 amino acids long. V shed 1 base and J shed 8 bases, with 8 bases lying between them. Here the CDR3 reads CASSQVAFEKLFF. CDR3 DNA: TGCGCCAGCAGCCAAGTTGCTTTCGAAAAACTGTTTTTT.

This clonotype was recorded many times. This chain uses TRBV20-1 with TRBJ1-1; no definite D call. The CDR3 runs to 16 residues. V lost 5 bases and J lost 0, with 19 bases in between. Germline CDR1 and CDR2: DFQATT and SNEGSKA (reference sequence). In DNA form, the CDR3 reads TGCAGTGCTCCCCCCTTTGATACGGGCATGAACACTGAAGCTTTCTTT. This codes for CSAPPFDTGMNTEAFF.

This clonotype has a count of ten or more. CDR3 residues: CASSPGDRGWTEAFF. CDR3 DNA: TGTGCCAGCAGCCCTGGGGACAGGGGGTGGACTGAAGCTTTCTTT. The chain joins TRBV27 to TRBJ1-1; 11 nucleotides agree with TRBD1. This CDR3 contains 15 residues. V lost 6 bases, J lost 5 bases, and 8 bases stayed unmatched. Germline loops: CDR1 MNHEY, CDR2 SMNVEV (reference sequence).

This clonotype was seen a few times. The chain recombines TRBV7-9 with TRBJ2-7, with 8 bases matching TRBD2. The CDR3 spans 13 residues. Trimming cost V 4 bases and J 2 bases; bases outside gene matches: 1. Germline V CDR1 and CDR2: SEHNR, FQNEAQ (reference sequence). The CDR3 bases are TGTGCCAGCAGCTGGACTAGCACCTACGAGCAGTACTTC. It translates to CASSWTSTYEQYF. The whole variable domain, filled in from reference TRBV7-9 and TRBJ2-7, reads DTGVSQNPRHKITKRGQNVTFRCDPISEHNRLYWYRQTLGQGPEFLTYFQNEAQLEKSRLLSDRFSAERPKGSFSTLEIQRTEQGDSAMYLCASSWTSTYEQYFGPGTRLTVT.